This T cell receptor (beta chain) was retrieved from a study of regulatory T cells in long-lasting Graves disease. Noted time point: persistent/refractory GD, antithyroid drugs over 5 years with positive TRAb. The TCR library was made from RNA extracted from PBMCs. Overall study results and limits: Blood alone, not thyroid tissue, was studied. TCR diversity in persistent Graves' patients was below that of newly diagnosed ones. A greater number of public clonotypes (over 2,500) was shared by persistent patients than by new patients (roughly 930).

This clonotype was recorded many times. Antigen: not known. The TCR beta library used iRepertoire HTBI primers with Arm-PCR amplification of CDR3. One entry per CDR3 protein results from TCRdb running MiXCR on the multiplex PCR reads. Seen here are 430,000 or so distinct CDR3 sequences, around 20% observed once, and the top ten hold roughly an eighth. This TCR came from a female donor with Graves disease. The specimen was peripheral blood mononuclear cells (PBMCs), collected when the disease was refractory, from a patient treated with antithyroid drugs.

The CDR3 nucleotides are TGTGCCAGCCGCGGGACAGCCGTCGGCGAGCAGTACTTC. Its protein is CASRGTAVGEQYF. V and J are TRBV28 and TRBJ2-7; possible D gene TRBD1, 7 bases. This CDR3 region has 13 residues. Trimming removed 8 bases from V and 6 bases from J, with 17 bases in between. In germline, CDR1 is MDHEN, CDR2 SYDVKM. The full variable domain, rest sourced from reference TRBV28 and TRBJ2-7, is DVKVTQSSRYLVKRTGEKVFLECVQDMDHENMFWYRQDPGLGLRLIYFSYDVKMKEKGDIPEGYSVSREKKERFSLILESASTNQTSMYLCASRGTAVGEQYFGPGTRLTVT.